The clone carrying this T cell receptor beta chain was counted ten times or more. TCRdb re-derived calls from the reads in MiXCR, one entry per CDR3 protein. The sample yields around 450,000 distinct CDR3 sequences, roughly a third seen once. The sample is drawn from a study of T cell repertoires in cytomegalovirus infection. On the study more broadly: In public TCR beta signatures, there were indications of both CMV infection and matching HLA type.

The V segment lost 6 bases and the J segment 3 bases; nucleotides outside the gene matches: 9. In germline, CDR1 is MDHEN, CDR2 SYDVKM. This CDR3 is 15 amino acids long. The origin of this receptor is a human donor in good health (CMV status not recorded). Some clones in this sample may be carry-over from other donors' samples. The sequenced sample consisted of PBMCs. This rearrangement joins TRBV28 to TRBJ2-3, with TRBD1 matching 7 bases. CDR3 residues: CASSPLGQRTDTQYF. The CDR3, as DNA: TGTGCCAGCAGCCCCCTGGGACAGAGAACAGATACGCAGTATTTT. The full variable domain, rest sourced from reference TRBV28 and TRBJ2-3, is DVKVTQSSRYLVKRTGEKVFLECVQDMDHENMFWYRQDPGLGLRLIYFSYDVKMKEKGDIPEGYSVSREKKERFSLILESASTNQTSMYLCASSPLGQRTDTQYFGPGTRLTVL.